This T cell receptor (beta chain) derives from a study of T cell clones after liver transplantation. Study summary: Without induction therapy, subjects received standard immunosuppression until 12-24 months post-transplant.

This table comes from immunoSEQ multiplex PCR, and its TCRdb copy is limited to in-frame clones, with some not included. The data show around 97,000 clones, roughly 80% seen once. Note on this clone: As yet, its antigen is unknown.

CDR1 is SGHVS and CDR2 is FNYEAQ in the germline V gene. The CDR3 length is 16 residues. With 4 bases removed from V and 3 bases from J, the gap between germline ends came to 16 bases. Study-level points and caveats: Graft donor-reactive T cells possibly entered the graft instead of undergoing deletion. Low donor cell numbers restricted donor-reactive repertoire measurement in a couple of subjects.

Sequencing was performed on CD4+ T cells from blood, taken around 4 years after liver transplant. This TCR derives from a human patient who received a liver transplant. The graft donor may have given rise to some T cells. The chain has TRBV7-6 and TRBJ1-3; D possibly corresponds to TRBD1 (5 bases). CDR3 loop: CASSSLPDSSGNTIYF. In DNA form, the CDR3 reads TGTGCCAGCAGCTCCCTTCCTGACAGTAGTGGAAACACCATATATTTT.